These 26 T cell receptor beta chains were sequenced from one sample in a study of shared clonotypes between healthy human individuals. Clones were sequenced by immunoSEQ multiplex PCR, and TCRdb holds only the in-frame ones, with some missing. The repertoire consists of roughly 1.5 million clones, with around 98% occurring once and the leading ten covering around 0.45%. The sequenced sample was naive CD4+ T cells sorted from blood. The subset is: CD45RA+ positively selected. All receptors come from a man between 25 and 39 years old in good health.

The chain recombines TRBV28 with TRBJ1-2; TRBD1 matches at 9 bases. CDR3 length equals 15 residues. V gave up 5 bases and J gave up 4 bases; unmatched junction bases: 8. Per the germline V gene, CDR1 is MDHEN and CDR2 is SYDVKM. The CDR3 sequence: CASSRPTGGGYGYTF. CDR3 DNA sequence: TGTGCCAGCAGTCGGCCAACAGGGGGCGGCTATGGCTACACCTTC.

This clone came up once. The CDR3 DNA reads as TGTGCCACCAGCAGAGGGAGGGAGCAGTTCTTC. This gives the protein CATSRGREQFF. V and J are TRBV15 and TRBJ2-1; tentative D call: TRBD2 (5 bases). CDR3 length equals 11 residues. The V end lost 1 base, the J end lost 10 bases, and 5 bases lay between the germline ends. CDR1 and CDR2 from the germline V gene are LNHNV and YYDKDF (reference sequence).

V and J are TRBV9 and TRBJ2-1, with 9 bases that match TRBD1. Germline CDR1 SGDLS, CDR2 YYNGEE. The CDR3 has 17 amino acids. The V and J ends lost 6 bases and 6 bases, in that order; junction bases with no gene match: 16. Here the CDR3 DNA reads TGTGCCAGCACCCCGAGTCCGGGACAGGGATTGTCCAATGAGCAGTTCTTC. As protein: CASTPSPGQGLSNEQFF.

DNA of the CDR3: TGTGCCAGCAGCCGTGGACAGCCCTCTGGAAACACCATATATTTT. It yields the protein CASSRGQPSGNTIYF. V is TRBV5-4 and J is TRBJ1-3, with a weak D call TRBD1 (6 bases). This CDR3 spans 15 amino acids. Germline CDR1 and CDR2: SGHNT and YYREEE (reference sequence). With 4 bases removed from V and 0 bases from J, the gap between germline ends came to 11 bases.

On this clone itself: Other DNA sequences in the same sample also yield this CDR3. The J gene is TRBJ1-5, the V gene TRBV5-6; perhaps TRBD1 as D (5 bases). Between the trimmed V and J ends, which lost 1 base and 2 bases, there was a span of 7 bases. Germline CDR1 is SGHDT and CDR2 is YYEEEE. This CDR3 region has 14 residues. CDR3 sequence reads: CASSLRGGNQPQHF. CDR3 coding DNA: TGTGCCAGCAGCTTGCGAGGGGGCAATCAGCCCCAGCATTTT.

This chain connects TRBV6-6 to TRBJ2-5; tentatively, D is TRBD2 (5 bases). Germline lookup yields CDR1 MNHNY and CDR2 SVGAGI (reference sequence). This CDR3 contains 14 residues. The ends were cut back, 5 bases at V and 4 bases at J, with 14 bases in the middle. The CDR3 sequence: CASSADSYGETQYF. DNA of the CDR3: TGTGCCAGCAGTGCGGACTCATATGGAGAGACCCAGTACTTC.

The chain has TRBV9 and TRBJ2-5; 7 nucleotides agree with TRBD1. Germline V gives CDR1 SGDLS, CDR2 YYNGEE. J lost 6 bases, V lost 3 bases, and 8 bases had no gene match. CDR3 length equals 14 residues. The CDR3 nucleotides are TGTGCCAGCAGCGCAGAAGGGGGCATAAAGACCCAGTACTTC. As protein: CASSAEGGIKTQYF.

In DNA form, the CDR3 reads TGCGCCAGCAGCTTGGATACCGACGTCTACTATGGCTACACCTTC. Encoded protein: CASSLDTDVYYGYTF. The chain joins TRBV5-1 to TRBJ1-2; D is undetermined. The CDR3 is 15 residues long. CDR1 SGHRS and CDR2 YFSETQ come from the germline V gene. V lost 0 bases and J 3 bases, leaving 12 bases between the germline ends. The complete variable domain, with remaining parts taken from reference TRBV5-1 and TRBJ1-2, reads KAGVTQTPRYLIKTRGQQVTLSCSPISGHRSVSWYQQTPGQGLQFLFEYFSETQRNKGNFPGRFSGRQFSNSRSEMNVSTLELGDSALYLCASSLDTDVYYGYTFGSGTRLTVV.

CDR3 region: CASSVGQGGYEQYF. As DNA, the CDR3 is TGTGCCAGCAGCGTAGGCCAGGGGGGGTACGAGCAGTACTTC. V gene TRBV9 combines with J gene TRBJ2-5; perhaps D is TRBD1 or TRBD2 (7 bases each). The J call is in doubt because the DNA end fits TRBJ2-7 better. Germline CDR1 and CDR2: SGDLS and YYNGEE. The CDR3 consists of 14 residues.

CDR3 amino acids: CASSLPAGGLSYEQYF. The CDR3 region has the DNA TGTGCCAGCAGCTTACCAGCGGGAGGGCTCTCCTACGAGCAGTACTTC. V and J are TRBV11-2 and TRBJ2-7; 10 bases fit TRBD2. The junction had 4 bases not matched to a gene; V was cut back by 2 bases and J by 0 bases. Per germline, CDR1 SGHAT and CDR2 FQNNGV. The CDR3 is made up of 16 amino acids.

This chain joins TRBV7-2 and TRBJ2-7; D gene ambiguous. Germline values: CDR1 SGHTA, CDR2 FQGNSA. The V end was cut by 3 bases, the J end by 2 bases, with 14 bases between. CDR3 length: 15 residues. CDR3 sequence reads: CASSFDGQGPYEQYF. For the CDR3, the DNA is TGTGCCAGCAGCTTCGACGGCCAAGGCCCCTACGAGCAGTACTTC.

The chain employs TRBV5-1 and TRBJ1-5, with 7 bases that match TRBD1. CDR3 length equals 18 residues. Trimming took 4 bases from V and 0 from J; bases not matched to a gene: 13. CDR1 and CDR2 from the germline V gene are SGHRS and YFSETQ. The CDR3 reads CASSRRSGTEFSNQPQHF. The CDR3, as DNA: TGCGCCAGCAGCCGTCGATCCGGGACAGAATTTAGCAATCAGCCCCAGCATTTT.

The V call is TRBV5-1, the J call TRBJ2-2; 12 bases agree with TRBD1. This CDR3 contains 24 residues. CDR1 is SGHRS and CDR2 is YFSETQ in the germline V gene. V lost 1 base and J lost 7; bases outside the gene matches: 29. This CDR3 reads CASSLPRFGGSGTGGIKEGGELFF. CDR3 nucleotides: TGCGCCAGCAGCTTGCCCCGATTCGGCGGTTCCGGGACAGGGGGCATCAAGGAGGGCGGGGAGCTGTTTTTT.

The CDR3 reads CAWSRQGMETQYF. CDR3 coding DNA: TGTGCCTGGAGTCGGCAGGGGATGGAGACCCAGTACTTC. J is TRBJ2-5 and V is TRBV30; D perhaps matches TRBD1 (6 bases). Germline V gene sequence: CDR1 GTSNPN, CDR2 SVGIG (reference sequence). The CDR3 consists of 13 residues. V lost 2 bases and J lost 5, with 12 bases in between.

This clone was counted between two and nine times. Here the CDR3 DNA reads TGTGCCAGCAGCTTAGGGGTCCATCAGCCCCAGCATTTT. It is translated as CASSLGVHQPQHF. The chain is built from TRBV7-9 and TRBJ1-5; D is unclear. The CDR3 is 13 amino acids. Per germline, CDR1 SEHNR and CDR2 FQNEAQ (reference sequence). The V gene lost 1 base and the J gene lost 5 bases, with 6 bases spanning the gap.

V and J are TRBV28 and TRBJ2-5; TRBD2 might be the D (5 bases). Germline V gene lookup returns CDR1 MDHEN and CDR2 SYDVKM. The V end was cut by 2 bases, the J end by 3 bases, with 7 bases between. This CDR3 has 13 residues. In DNA form, the CDR3 reads TGTGCCAGCAGTTTACACGGGGAAGAGACCCAGTACTTC. Its translation: CASSLHGEETQYF. Looking up the rest from reference TRBV28 and TRBJ2-5 gives the full variable domain: DVKVTQSSRYLVKRTGEKVFLECVQDMDHENMFWYRQDPGLGLRLIYFSYDVKMKEKGDIPEGYSVSREKKERFSLILESASTNQTSMYLCASSLHGEETQYFGPGTRLLVL.

The gene calls are TRBV5-4 and TRBJ1-4; no reliable D call. The germline CDR1 and CDR2 sequences are SGHNT and YYREEE (reference sequence). The ends were cut back, 0 bases at V and 7 bases at J, with 10 bases in the middle. The length of the CDR3 is 14 residues. CDR3 coding DNA: TGTGCCAGCAGCTTGGATGATGGTAGTGAAAAACTGTTTTTT. Residues: CASSLDDGSEKLFF.

The chain recombines TRBV9 with TRBJ2-6; either TRBD1 or TRBD2 may fit D (5 bases each). Germline V lookup: CDR1 SGDLS, CDR2 YYNGEE. The CDR3 runs 18 residues. V lost 4 bases to trimming and J lost 4 bases, with 21 bases between them. The CDR3 region has the DNA TGTGCCAGCAGCTTACCTTGGAGAGGGGCAAACGGGGCCAACGTCCTGACTTTC. Translation gives CASSLPWRGANGANVLTF.

This clone was seen once. Here the CDR3 DNA reads TGTGCCAGCAGTTTATGGGCAGGGTCGAACACTGAAGCTTTCTTT. Protein product: CASSLWAGSNTEAFF. The chain joins TRBV28 to TRBJ1-1, with D possibly being TRBD1 (5 bases). In germline, CDR1 is MDHEN, CDR2 SYDVKM. V was cut by 0 bases and J by 1 base, with 9 bases left in between. The length of the CDR3 is 15 residues.

The genes are TRBV14 and TRBJ2-7, with unresolved D. The CDR3 sequence is 12 residues long. Trimming stripped 4 bases from V and 4 bases from J, with 8 bases between. CDR1 and CDR2 from the germline V gene are SGHDN and FVKESK. CDR3 sequence (DNA): TGTGCCAGCAGCCCCTGGGGTTACGAGCAGTACTTC. It codes for CASSPWGYEQYF.

This rearrangement joins TRBV27 to TRBJ2-1; D may be TRBD2 (5 bases). Trimming took off 6 bases at V and 6 bases at J, with 15 bases between the two ends. The CDR3 runs 14 residues. The germline V gene has CDR1 MNHEY and CDR2 SMNVEV (reference sequence). DNA for the CDR3: TGTGCCAGCAGCTCGGGATTGTGGGCCAATGAGCAGTTCTTC. This gives the protein CASSSGLWANEQFF.

This clone showed up just once. The CDR3: CASSAGVHSYEQYF. The CDR3 nucleotides are TGCGCCAGCAGCGCGGGAGTTCACTCCTACGAGCAGTACTTC. This chain joins TRBV5-1 and TRBJ2-7, with 7 bases lining up with TRBD2. V lost 4 bases to trimming and J lost 0 bases; unmatched junction nucleotides: 4. Germline CDR1 and CDR2: SGHRS and YFSETQ. This CDR3 comprises 14 residues.

The chain joins TRBV19 to TRBJ1-2; D not certain. Germline lookup yields CDR1 LNHDA and CDR2 SQIVND (reference sequence). The V end was cut by 6 bases, the J end by 4 bases, with 9 bases between. This CDR3 region has 12 residues. The CDR3: CASRPGFYGYTF. CDR3 sequence (DNA): TGTGCCAGTAGACCGGGCTTCTATGGCTACACCTTC.

The rearrangement uses TRBV4-1 and TRBJ1-4; D uncertain. Trimming removed 0 bases at V and 7 bases at J, with 12 bases between. The CDR3 sequence is 15 residues long. Germline CDR1 reads MGHRA; CDR2 reads YSYEKL. CDR3 nucleotides: TGCGCCAGCAGCCAAGAGGGATCGGTGGGTGAAAAACTGTTTTTT. Amino acids: CASSQEGSVGEKLFF.

The V gene is TRBV6-1, the J gene TRBJ2-5; tentative D call: TRBD1 (5 bases). The germline gives CDR1 MNHNS, CDR2 SASEGT. Between the trimmed V and J ends, which lost 6 bases and 0 bases, there was a span of 8 bases. The CDR3 totals 13 residues. The CDR3 DNA is TGTGCCAGCAGGCGACAGTACCAAGAGACCCAGTACTTC. It specifies CASRRQYQETQYF.

This clone was seen a single time. The rearrangement links TRBV5-1 to TRBJ2-7; TRBD2 matches 10 bases. CDR3 size: 15 residues. Trimming cost V 3 bases and J 2 bases; bases outside gene matches: 5. Germline V gene sequence: CDR1 SGHRS, CDR2 YFSETQ. CDR3 bases: TGCGCCAGCAGCTCTTCTAGCGGGAGACCCTACGAGCAGTACTTC. Translated, it gives CASSSSSGRPYEQYF.